This TCR beta chain was identified during a study of CD8+ T cells in alopecia areata. Across the study: Patients in the treated group were given tofacitinib by mouth, 5 to 10 mg twice a day.

Regarding the study as a whole: Persistence during tofacitinib was seen for many expanded lesional clones in scalp and blood. Expanded CD8+ clones among the top 100, as well as scalp clonality, were significantly decreased by tofacitinib.

This clone showed up just a few times. What it binds is unknown. Trimming stripped 0 bases from V and 5 bases from J, with 7 bases between. Looked up from germline, CDR1 is MNHNY and CDR2 is SVGAGI (reference sequence). The CDR3 totals 13 residues. Following RNA extraction, reverse transcription yielded cDNA that acted as the sequencing template. Produced via immunoSEQ multiplex PCR; TCRdb's table is partial and in-frame only. The sample lists more than 110,000 clones, about 51% occurring once. Sample treatment: oral pan-JAK inhibitor, 5-10 mg twice daily. The researchers isolated CD4+ and CD8+ T cells from PBMCs by sorting.

This clonotype was sampled from a human donor with alopecia areata. The rearrangement uses TRBV6-6 and TRBJ1-1, with D unclear. Sequenced material: CD8+ T cells sorted from blood, taken at week 4, from a patient treated with tofacitinib. The CDR3 loop is CASSYSPGTEAFF. As DNA, the CDR3 is TGTGCCAGCAGTTACTCCCCTGGGACTGAAGCTTTCTTT.